The 26 T cell receptor beta chains below were found in one sample sequenced in a study of blood T cells in healthy people across ages. Sample-barcoded 5' priming and a J-beta primer mix drove a second PCR of roughly 6 to 12 cycles. TCRdb used MiXCR to reprocess the 5' RACE reads, holding one entry per CDR3 protein. The table records 1.5 million to 2 million distinct CDR3 sequences, almost 35% of them present only once. Sample: blood. The receptors come from a woman aged 25 to 39 in good health.

The CDR3 bases are TGTGCCAGCAGTTCTAATTGGGGGCCTCAGCCCCAGCATTTT. It yields the protein CASSSNWGPQPQHF. The rearrangement joins TRBV3-1 to TRBJ1-5; tentative D call: TRBD1 (6 bases). Between the trimmed V and J ends, which lost 6 bases and 6 bases, there was a span of 15 bases. Germline CDR1 LGHDT, CDR2 YNNKEL (reference sequence). The CDR3 spans 14 residues. The full variable domain, in which reference TRBV3-1 and TRBJ1-5 provide the parts outside the CDR3, is DTAVSQTPKYLVTQMGNDKSIKCEQNLGHDTMYWYKQDSKKFLKIMFSYNNKELIINETVPNRFSPKSPDKAHLNLHINSLELGDSAVYFCASSSNWGPQPQHFGDGTRLSIL.

The V gene is TRBV27, the J gene TRBJ2-1, with D tentatively TRBD2 (5 bases). Trimming removed 3 bases from V and 0 bases from J, with 9 bases in between. This CDR3 comprises 15 residues. CDR1 and CDR2 from the germline V gene are MNHEY and SMNVEV (reference sequence). The CDR3 is CASSFGEFSYNEQFF. CDR3 nucleotides: TGTGCCAGCAGTTTCGGGGAATTCTCCTACAATGAGCAGTTCTTC.

This clonotype was recorded a few times. This chain joins TRBV20-1 and TRBJ2-6; 7 bases are shared with TRBD1. Looked up from germline, CDR1 is DFQATT and CDR2 is SNEGSKA (reference sequence). V was pared by 5 bases and J by 0 bases, with 7 bases of the junction left unmatched. The CDR3 runs to 16 residues. The CDR3 loop reads CSASRGHFSGANVLTF. DNA of the CDR3: TGCAGTGCTTCGAGGGGGCACTTCTCTGGGGCCAACGTCCTGACTTTC.

This clonotype was seen at least ten times. V is TRBV29-1 and J is TRBJ2-7, with D possibly being TRBD1 or TRBD2 (5 bases each). Germline loops: CDR1 SQVTM, CDR2 ANQGSEA. This CDR3 region has 12 residues. The germline V and J ends were trimmed by 3 bases and 5 bases, with 11 bases remaining between them. In DNA form, the CDR3 reads TGCAGCGTTGACAGGGACGAGGACGAGCAGTACTTC. Protein sequence: CSVDRDEDEQYF.

V usage is TRBV5-1 and J usage is TRBJ2-3; 9 bases match TRBD2. V lost 0 bases and J lost 2; bases outside the gene matches: 4. The CDR3 extends over 16 amino acids. Germline CDR1 reads SGHRS; CDR2 reads YFSETQ. CDR3 sequence (DNA): TGCGCCAGCAGCTTGGGCCCTAGCGGGAACACAGATACGCAGTATTTT. This encodes CASSLGPSGNTDTQYF.

V usage is TRBV2 and J usage is TRBJ2-4; 9 bases are shared with TRBD1. The V gene end was trimmed by 8 bases and the J gene end by 0 bases; junction bases not matched to a gene: 14. This CDR3 contains 18 residues. Germline V CDR1 and CDR2: SNHLY, FYNNEI. CDR3 bases: TGTGCCAGCCCAAGGGACAGGGAGTCCAATCTAGCCAAAAACATTCAGTACTTC. Translation gives CASPRDRESNLAKNIQYF.

This clonotype was counted a few times. This rearrangement joins TRBV5-1 to TRBJ2-5; the match to TRBD1 covers 7 bases. This CDR3 spans 14 amino acids. Germline loops: CDR1 SGHRS, CDR2 YFSETQ. V was clipped by 0 bases and J by 5 bases; unmatched bases: 4. CDR3 residues: CASSLEGGFETQYF. The CDR3 bases are TGCGCCAGCAGCTTGGAAGGGGGCTTTGAGACCCAGTACTTC.

This clonotype was found a few times. The chain joins TRBV28 to TRBJ2-1; D is perhaps TRBD1 (6 bases). CDR1 is MDHEN and CDR2 is SYDVKM in the germline V gene. The CDR3 consists of 15 residues. Trimming removed 8 bases from V and 4 bases from J, with 18 bases in between. In DNA form, the CDR3 reads TGTGCCAGCCATACTCGCCCAGGGGCGTACAATGAGCAGTTCTTC. Translated: CASHTRPGAYNEQFF.

This clonotype was detected a few times. This chain links TRBV10-1 with TRBJ2-3, with 9 bases that match TRBD2. CDR1 and CDR2 from the germline V gene are WNHNN and SYGVQD (reference sequence). V shed 6 bases and J 2 bases; nucleotides not matched to a gene: 6. The CDR3 totals 15 residues. CDR3 DNA: TGCGCCAGCAGAAAGACTAGCGGCGACACAGATACGCAGTATTTT. This sequence encodes CASRKTSGDTDTQYF.

This clonotype was seen a few times. This rearrangement joins TRBV20-1 to TRBJ2-7; 9 nucleotides match TRBD2. With V trimmed by 3 bases and J by 5 bases, 8 bases remained unmatched. CDR3 size: 14 residues. Germline V gene data show CDR1 as DFQATT and CDR2 as SNEGSKA (reference sequence). DNA of the CDR3: TGCAGTGCTAGTTCGGCGGGAGGGCGGAACGAGCAGTACTTC. This encodes CSASSAGGRNEQYF.

This clonotype was seen only a few times. The rearrangement links TRBV4-2 to TRBJ2-7; D remains unclear. Between the trimmed V and J ends, which lost 1 base and 2 bases, there was a span of 12 bases. The CDR3 consists of 15 residues. Germline V CDR1 and CDR2: LGHNA, YNFKEQ. CDR3 region: CASSQGLLGPYEQYF. The CDR3 DNA reads as TGTGCCAGCAGCCAAGGTTTACTCGGACCCTACGAGCAGTACTTC.

The V call is TRBV5-1, the J call TRBJ2-3; the match to TRBD2 covers 8 bases. After removal of 1 base from V and 3 bases from J, the junction contained 7 bases not matched to a gene. The V gene's germline CDR1 is SGHRS and CDR2 YFSETQ. The CDR3 runs 16 residues. CDR3 DNA sequence: TGCGCCAGCAGCTTGAAAGCGGGGGACCCGACAGATACGCAGTATTTT. It yields the protein CASSLKAGDPTDTQYF.

The gene calls are TRBV6-6 and TRBJ1-6, with a weak D call TRBD1 (6 bases). The V and J ends lost 7 bases and 10 bases respectively, with 17 bases between them. The CDR3 covers 14 residues. Germline V gives CDR1 MNHNY, CDR2 SVGAGI (reference sequence). This CDR3 is CASNDGGAHSPLHF. Here the CDR3 DNA reads TGTGCCAGCAACGACGGGGGGGCGCACTCACCCCTCCACTTT.

The rearrangement uses TRBV28 and TRBJ1-2, with 7 bases fitting TRBD1. The CDR3 spans 12 residues. V lost 7 bases to trimming and J lost 9 bases; unmatched junction nucleotides: 8. The germline V gene has CDR1 MDHEN and CDR2 SYDVKM. The CDR3 DNA is TGTGCCAGCACCCGACAGGGAAGTCGCTACACCTTC. This sequence encodes CASTRQGSRYTF.

The V gene is TRBV30, the J gene TRBJ1-5, with D tentatively TRBD1 (5 bases). The germline V gene encodes CDR1 GTSNPN and CDR2 SVGIG (reference sequence). Trimming took off 3 bases at V and 3 bases at J, with 9 bases between the two ends. The CDR3 sequence is 13 residues long. The CDR3 nucleotides read TGTGCCTGGAGGGGGCAGGACAATCAGCCCCAGCATTTT. Its translation: CAWRGQDNQPQHF.

The rearrangement joins TRBV14 to TRBJ2-5; D unclear. Trimming cost V 1 base and J 11 bases, with 14 bases left between them. Germline CDR1 is SGHDN and CDR2 is FVKESK. The CDR3 is made up of 13 amino acids. Here the CDR3 DNA reads TGTGCCAGCAGCCAAGTTGGGTTCTACGGGCAGTACTTC. Encoded protein: CASSQVGFYGQYF.

This clonotype has only a few counts. The DNA of the CDR3 is TGCAGTGCCCAGGCAGAACAGGGAGACCACGAGCAGTACTTC. Translated: CSAQAEQGDHEQYF. The J gene is TRBJ2-5, the V gene TRBV20-1; TRBD1 might be the D (6 bases). With the DNA end fitting TRBJ2-7 better, the J assignment may be wrong. The CDR3 has 14 residues. Germline loops: CDR1 DFQATT, CDR2 SNEGSKA (reference sequence).

This clonotype was detected a few times. This sequence joins TRBV5-6 and TRBJ2-3, with 8 bases fitting TRBD2. There are 16 residues in the CDR3. CDR1 is SGHDT and CDR2 is YYEEEE in the germline V gene. J gave up 4 bases and V 0 bases, and 7 bases lay outside the gene matches. CDR3 sequence reads: CASSLDPGLVADTQYF. CDR3 sequence (DNA): TGTGCCAGCAGCTTGGACCCGGGACTAGTTGCAGATACGCAGTATTTT.

In its sample, this clonotype was seen a few times. The chain has TRBV2 and TRBJ2-5; TRBD1 is a possible D gene (6 bases). The V gene lost 3 bases and the J gene lost 4 bases, with 12 bases spanning the gap. CDR1 and CDR2 (germline): SNHLY, FYNNEI. The CDR3 consists of 14 residues. The CDR3 sequence: CASSDRTATETQYF. The CDR3 coding sequence is TGTGCCAGCAGTGATAGGACAGCGACAGAGACCCAGTACTTC.

The chain has TRBV5-1 and TRBJ1-5; D gene ambiguous. The CDR3 totals 14 residues. Trimming stripped 7 bases from V and 3 bases from J, with 14 bases between. Germline CDR1 is SGHRS and CDR2 is YFSETQ. CDR3 in amino acids: CASSTGDTNQPQHF. In nucleotides, the CDR3 is TGCGCCAGCTCTACCGGGGATACCAATCAGCCCCAGCATTTT. Looking up the rest from reference TRBV5-1 and TRBJ1-5 gives the full variable domain: KAGVTQTPRYLIKTRGQQVTLSCSPISGHRSVSWYQQTPGQGLQFLFEYFSETQRNKGNFPGRFSGRQFSNSRSEMNVSTLELGDSALYLCASSTGDTNQPQHFGDGTRLSIL.

This chain connects TRBV30 to TRBJ1-2; D is uncertain. Germline assignment: CDR1 GTSNPN and CDR2 SVGIG (reference sequence). The CDR3 is 13 residues long. The V end was cut by 1 base, the J end by 3 bases, with 9 bases between. The CDR3 sequence is CAWSDSPHYGYTF. CDR3 coding DNA: TGTGCCTGGAGTGACTCCCCCCACTATGGCTACACCTTC.

This chain connects TRBV7-8 to TRBJ2-3; 7 nucleotides match TRBD2. The CDR3 runs 16 residues. The V segment lost 5 bases and the J segment 8 bases; nucleotides outside the gene matches: 16. The germline gives CDR1 SGHVS, CDR2 FQNEAQ. This chain's CDR3 is CASSVGTNRGSATQYF. The CDR3 DNA reads as TGTGCCAGCAGCGTGGGGACTAACAGAGGGTCGGCTACGCAGTATTTT.

This clonotype has only a few counts. The CDR3 spells CASSQDLVSGRGTSTDTQYF. CDR3 DNA sequence: TGCGCCAGCAGCCAAGATCTCGTAAGCGGGAGAGGGACTAGCACAGATACGCAGTATTTT. The chain uses TRBV4-1 and TRBJ2-3, with 8 bases identical to TRBD2. The CDR3 consists of 20 residues. CDR1 is MGHRA and CDR2 is YSYEKL in the germline V gene. Trimming at V came to 0 bases and at J to 0 bases, leaving 14 bases not matched to a gene.

To note about this clonotype: One end of the junction is discordant with germline, which a read error may explain. This sequence joins TRBV4-2 and TRBJ1-1; TRBD1 matches at 7 bases. Germline V lookup: CDR1 LGHNA, CDR2 YNFKEQ. The CDR3 consists of 18 residues. The DNA for the CDR3 is TGTGCCTGCAGCCAAACCGGAGGACAGGCACCAAGGAACACTGAAGCTTTCTTT. The encoded protein is CACSQTGGQAPRNTEAFF.

This clonotype was detected only a few times. The chain recombines TRBV7-9 with TRBJ1-4, with a possible D match to TRBD1 (6 bases). CDR3 length: 16 amino acids. The germline V gene has CDR1 SEHNR and CDR2 FQNEAQ (reference sequence). V was pared by 5 bases and J by 8 bases, with 21 bases between. CDR3 nucleotides: TGTGCCAGCAGCCCAGGGGACACCACAGGGAAGGAAAAACTGTTTTTT. It yields the protein CASSPGDTTGKEKLFF.

The chain joins TRBV24-1 to TRBJ1-1; no firm D call. The CDR3 length is 12 residues. Per germline, CDR1 KGHDR and CDR2 SFDVKD. V was clipped by 8 bases and J by 8 bases, with 14 bases between them. The CDR3 sequence: CATMGADSEAFF. The CDR3 DNA sequence: TGTGCCACCATGGGTGCGGACTCAGAAGCTTTCTTT.